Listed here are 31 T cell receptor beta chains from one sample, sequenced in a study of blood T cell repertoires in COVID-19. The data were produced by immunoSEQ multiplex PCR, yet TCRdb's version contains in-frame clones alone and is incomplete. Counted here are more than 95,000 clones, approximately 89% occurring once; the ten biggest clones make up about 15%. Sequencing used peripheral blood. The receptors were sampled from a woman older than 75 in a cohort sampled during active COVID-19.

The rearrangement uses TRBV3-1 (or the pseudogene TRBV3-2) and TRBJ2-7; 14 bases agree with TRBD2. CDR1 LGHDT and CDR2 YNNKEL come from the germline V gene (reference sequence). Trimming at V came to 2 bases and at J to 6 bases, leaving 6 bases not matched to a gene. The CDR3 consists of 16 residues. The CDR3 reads CASSQPGTSGSAEQYF. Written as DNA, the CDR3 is TGTGCCAGCAGCCAACCGGGGACTAGCGGGAGTGCCGAGCAGTACTTC.

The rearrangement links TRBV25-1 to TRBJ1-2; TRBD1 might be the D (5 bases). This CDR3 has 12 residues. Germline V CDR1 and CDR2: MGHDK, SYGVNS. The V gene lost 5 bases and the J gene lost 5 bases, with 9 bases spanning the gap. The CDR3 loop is CASSPQGYGYTF. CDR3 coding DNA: TGTGCCAGCAGTCCCCAGGGATATGGCTACACCTTC.

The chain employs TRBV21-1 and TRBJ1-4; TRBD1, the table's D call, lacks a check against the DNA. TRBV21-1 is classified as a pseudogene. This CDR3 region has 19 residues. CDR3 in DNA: TGTGCCAGCAGCAAGAAAAATGGGACAGGGGGTCCAAGGGGAGAAAAACTGTTTTTT. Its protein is CASSKKNGTGGPRGEKLFF.

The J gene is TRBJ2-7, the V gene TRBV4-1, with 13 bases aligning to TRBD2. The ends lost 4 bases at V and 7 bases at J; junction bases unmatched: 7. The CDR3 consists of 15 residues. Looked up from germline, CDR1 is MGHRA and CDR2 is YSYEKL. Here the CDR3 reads CASSRQGLAGNEQYF. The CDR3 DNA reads TGCGCCAGCAGCCGACAGGGACTAGCGGGAAATGAGCAGTACTTC.

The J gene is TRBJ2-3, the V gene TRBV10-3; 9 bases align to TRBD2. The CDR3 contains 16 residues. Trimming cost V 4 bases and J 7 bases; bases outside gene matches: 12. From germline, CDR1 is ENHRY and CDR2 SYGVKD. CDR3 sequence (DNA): TGTGCCATCAGTGGGGTCCGACTAGCGGTGGGGAATACGCAGTATTTT. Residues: CAISGVRLAVGNTQYF.

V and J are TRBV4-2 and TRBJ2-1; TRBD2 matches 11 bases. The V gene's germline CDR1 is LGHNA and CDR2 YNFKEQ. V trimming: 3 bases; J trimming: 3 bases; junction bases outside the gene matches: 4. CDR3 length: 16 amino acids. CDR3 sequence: CASSQGTSGHYNEQFF. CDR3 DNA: TGTGCCAGCAGCCAGGGGACTAGCGGTCACTACAATGAGCAGTTCTTC.

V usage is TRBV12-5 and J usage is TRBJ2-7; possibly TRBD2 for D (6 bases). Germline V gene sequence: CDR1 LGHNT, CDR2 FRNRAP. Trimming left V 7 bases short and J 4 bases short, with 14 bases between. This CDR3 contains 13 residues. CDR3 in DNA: TGTGCTAGTGCCACATTCGGGGGATACGAGCAGTACTTC. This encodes CASATFGGYEQYF.

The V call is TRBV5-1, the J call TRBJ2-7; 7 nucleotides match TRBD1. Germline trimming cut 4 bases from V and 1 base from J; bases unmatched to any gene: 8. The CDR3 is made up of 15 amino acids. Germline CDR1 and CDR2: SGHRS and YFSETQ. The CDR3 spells CASSIGQVQSYEQYF. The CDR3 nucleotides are TGCGCCAGCAGCATTGGACAGGTTCAGTCCTACGAGCAGTACTTC.

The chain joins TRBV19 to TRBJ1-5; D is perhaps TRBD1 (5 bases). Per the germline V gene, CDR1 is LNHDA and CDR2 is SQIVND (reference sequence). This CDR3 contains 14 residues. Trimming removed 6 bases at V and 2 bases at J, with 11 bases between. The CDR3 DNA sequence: TGTGCCAGTAGCCAAAGGGGTGGCAATCAGCCCCAGCATTTT. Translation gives CASSQRGGNQPQHF.

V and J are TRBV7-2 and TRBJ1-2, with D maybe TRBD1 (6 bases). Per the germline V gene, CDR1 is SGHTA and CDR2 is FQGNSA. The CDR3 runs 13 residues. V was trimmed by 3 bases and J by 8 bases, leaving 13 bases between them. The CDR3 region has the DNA TGTGCCAGCAGCTTCCTAGGGGGAGAAGGCTACACCTTC. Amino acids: CASSFLGGEGYTF.

The CDR3 sequence: CASSQMSQFRTGELFF. The CDR3 DNA is TGTGCCAGCAGCCAAATGAGCCAATTCCGCACCGGGGAGCTGTTTTTT. The rearrangement joins TRBV3-1 (or the pseudogene TRBV3-2) to TRBJ2-2; D not resolved. CDR3 length equals 16 residues. Trimming removed 2 bases at V and 4 bases at J, with 14 bases between. The germline V gene has CDR1 LGHDT and CDR2 YNNKEL (reference sequence).

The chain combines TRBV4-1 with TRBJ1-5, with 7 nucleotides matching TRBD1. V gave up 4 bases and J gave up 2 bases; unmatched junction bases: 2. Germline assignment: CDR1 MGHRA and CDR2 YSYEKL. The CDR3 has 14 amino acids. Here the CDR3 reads CASSPTGGNQPQHF. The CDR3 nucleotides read TGCGCCAGCAGCCCCACAGGGGGCAATCAGCCCCAGCATTTT.

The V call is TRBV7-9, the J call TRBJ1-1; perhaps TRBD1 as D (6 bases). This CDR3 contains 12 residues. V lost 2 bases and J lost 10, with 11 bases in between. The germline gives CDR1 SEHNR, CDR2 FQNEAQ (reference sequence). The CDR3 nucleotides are TGTGCCAGCAGCTTATTGAGGGGGGGAGCTTTCTTT. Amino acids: CASSLLRGGAFF.

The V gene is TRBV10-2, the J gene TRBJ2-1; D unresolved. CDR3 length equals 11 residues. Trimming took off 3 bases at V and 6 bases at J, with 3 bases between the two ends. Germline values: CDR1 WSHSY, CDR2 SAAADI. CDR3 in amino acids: CASSDFNEQFF. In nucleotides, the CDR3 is TGCGCCAGCAGTGACTTCAATGAGCAGTTCTTC.

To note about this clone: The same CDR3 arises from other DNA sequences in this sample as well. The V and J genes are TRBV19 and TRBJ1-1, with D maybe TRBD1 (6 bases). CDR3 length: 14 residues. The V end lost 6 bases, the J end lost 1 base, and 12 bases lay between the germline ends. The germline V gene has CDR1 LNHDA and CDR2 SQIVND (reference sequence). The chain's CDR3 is CASRSQGSNTEAFF. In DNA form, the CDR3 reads TGTGCCAGTAGATCTCAGGGGTCGAACACTGAAGCTTTCTTT.

CDR3 protein: CASTGQVEQYF. CDR3 nucleotide sequence: TGTGCCAGCACTGGGCAGGTCGAGCAGTACTTC. This chain joins TRBV6-5 and TRBJ2-7, with D uncertain. The CDR3 has 11 amino acids. V lost 7 bases and J 6 bases, leaving 10 bases between the germline ends. Germline V gene data show CDR1 as MNHEY and CDR2 as SVGAGI.

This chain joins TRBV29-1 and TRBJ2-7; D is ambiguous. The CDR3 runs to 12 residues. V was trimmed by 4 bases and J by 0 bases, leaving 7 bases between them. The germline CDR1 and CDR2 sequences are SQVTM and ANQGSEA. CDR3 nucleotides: TGCAGCGTTGCTCTAGGCTCCTACGAGCAGTACTTC. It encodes CSVALGSYEQYF.

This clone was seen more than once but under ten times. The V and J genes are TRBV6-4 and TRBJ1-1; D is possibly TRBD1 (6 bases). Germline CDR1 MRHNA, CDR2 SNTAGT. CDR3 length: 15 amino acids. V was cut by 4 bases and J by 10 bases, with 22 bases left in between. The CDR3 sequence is CASSAVGGVREGAFF. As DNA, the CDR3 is TGTGCCAGCAGTGCCGTAGGGGGGGTGAGGGAAGGAGCTTTCTTT.

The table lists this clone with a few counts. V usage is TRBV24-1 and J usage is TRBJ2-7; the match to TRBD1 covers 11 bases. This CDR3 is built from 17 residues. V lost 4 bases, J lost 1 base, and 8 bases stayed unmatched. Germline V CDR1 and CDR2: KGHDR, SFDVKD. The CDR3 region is CATSESGTGGRSYEQYF. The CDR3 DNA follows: TGTGCCACCAGTGAGTCCGGGACAGGGGGACGATCCTACGAGCAGTACTTC.

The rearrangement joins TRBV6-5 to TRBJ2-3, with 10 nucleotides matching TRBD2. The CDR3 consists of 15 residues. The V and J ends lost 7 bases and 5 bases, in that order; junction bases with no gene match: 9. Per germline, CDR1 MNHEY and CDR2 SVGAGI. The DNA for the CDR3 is TGTGCCAGCAACCTAGGACTAGCGGCGCTAGATACGCAGTATTTT. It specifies CASNLGLAALDTQYF.

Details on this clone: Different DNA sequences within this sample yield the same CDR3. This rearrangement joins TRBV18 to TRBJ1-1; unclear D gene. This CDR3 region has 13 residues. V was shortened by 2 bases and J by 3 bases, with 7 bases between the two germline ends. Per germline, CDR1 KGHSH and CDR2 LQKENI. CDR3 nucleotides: TGTGCCAGCTCACCAGATCGCGACACTGAAGCTTTCTTT. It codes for CASSPDRDTEAFF.

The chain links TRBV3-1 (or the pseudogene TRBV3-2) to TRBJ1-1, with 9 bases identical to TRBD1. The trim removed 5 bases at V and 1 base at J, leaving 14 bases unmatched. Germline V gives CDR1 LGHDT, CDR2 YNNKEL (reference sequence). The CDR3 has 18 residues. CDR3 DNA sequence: TGTGCCAGCAGCTATATAACAGGGGGCGGACGTGGGAACACTGAAGCTTTCTTT. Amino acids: CASSYITGGGRGNTEAFF.

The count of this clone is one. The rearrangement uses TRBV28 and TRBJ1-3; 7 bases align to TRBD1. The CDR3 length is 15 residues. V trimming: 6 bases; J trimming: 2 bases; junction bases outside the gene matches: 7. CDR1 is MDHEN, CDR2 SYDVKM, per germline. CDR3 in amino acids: CASSLQQGTGNTIYF. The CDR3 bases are TGTGCCAGCAGCCTACAACAGGGGACTGGAAACACCATATATTTT.

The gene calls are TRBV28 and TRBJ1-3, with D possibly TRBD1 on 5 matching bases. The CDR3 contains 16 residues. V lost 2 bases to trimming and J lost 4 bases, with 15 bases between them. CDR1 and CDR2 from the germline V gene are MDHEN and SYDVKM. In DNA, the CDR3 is TGTGCCAGCAGTTTACGGAGGGGCTCGGGAGGAAACACCATATATTTT. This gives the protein CASSLRRGSGGNTIYF.

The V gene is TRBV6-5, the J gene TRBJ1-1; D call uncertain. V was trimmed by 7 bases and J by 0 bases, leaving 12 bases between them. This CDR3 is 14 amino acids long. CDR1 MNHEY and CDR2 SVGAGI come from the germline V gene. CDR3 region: CASIPAGVNTEAFF. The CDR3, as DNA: TGTGCCAGCATCCCCGCCGGGGTGAACACTGAAGCTTTCTTT.

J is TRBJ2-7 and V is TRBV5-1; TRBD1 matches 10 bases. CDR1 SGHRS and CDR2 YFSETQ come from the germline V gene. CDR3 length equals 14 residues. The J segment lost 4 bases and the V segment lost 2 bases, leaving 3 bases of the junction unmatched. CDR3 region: CASSFGQGVYEQYF. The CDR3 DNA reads TGCGCCAGCAGCTTCGGACAGGGGGTTTACGAGCAGTACTTC. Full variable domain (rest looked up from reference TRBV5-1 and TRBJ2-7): KAGVTQTPRYLIKTRGQQVTLSCSPISGHRSVSWYQQTPGQGLQFLFEYFSETQRNKGNFPGRFSGRQFSNSRSEMNVSTLELGDSALYLCASSFGQGVYEQYFGPGTRLTVT.

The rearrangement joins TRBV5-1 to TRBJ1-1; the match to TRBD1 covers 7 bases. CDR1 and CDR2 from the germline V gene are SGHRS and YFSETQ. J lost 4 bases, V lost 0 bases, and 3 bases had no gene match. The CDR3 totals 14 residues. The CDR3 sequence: CASSLEAGGTEAFF. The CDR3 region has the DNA TGCGCCAGCAGCTTGGAGGCAGGGGGCACTGAAGCTTTCTTT.

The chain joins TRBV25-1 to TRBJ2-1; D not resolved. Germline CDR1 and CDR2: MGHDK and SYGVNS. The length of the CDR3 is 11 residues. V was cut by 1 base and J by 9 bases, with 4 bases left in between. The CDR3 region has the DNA TGTGCCAGCAGTGAATTGAGTGAGCAGTTCTTC. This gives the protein CASSELSEQFF.

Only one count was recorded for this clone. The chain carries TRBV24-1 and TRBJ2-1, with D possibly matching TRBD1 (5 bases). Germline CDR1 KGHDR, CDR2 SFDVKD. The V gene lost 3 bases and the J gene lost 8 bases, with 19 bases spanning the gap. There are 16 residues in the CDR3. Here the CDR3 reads CATSDPKTFLGDEQFF. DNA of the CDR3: TGTGCCACCAGTGATCCCAAAACCTTTTTAGGGGATGAGCAGTTCTTC.

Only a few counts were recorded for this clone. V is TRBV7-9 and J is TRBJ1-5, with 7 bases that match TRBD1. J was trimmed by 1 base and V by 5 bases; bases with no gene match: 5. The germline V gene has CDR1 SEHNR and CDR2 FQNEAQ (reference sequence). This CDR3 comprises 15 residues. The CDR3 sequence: CASSHADRSNQPQHF. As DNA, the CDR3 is TGTGCCAGCAGCCATGCGGACAGGAGCAATCAGCCCCAGCATTTT.

The CDR3 DNA sequence: TGTGCCAGCAGCTCCCTAGCATCGGGACAGCTTAATTCACCCCTCCACTTT. Residues: CASSSLASGQLNSPLHF. This chain joins TRBV7-2 and TRBJ1-6; 7 bases agree with TRBD1. The germline gives CDR1 SGHTA, CDR2 FQGNSA. The CDR3 extends over 17 amino acids. Trimming removed 4 bases from V and 6 bases from J; junction bases left unmatched: 12. The entire variable domain, with the rest obtained from reference TRBV7-2 and TRBJ1-6, is as follows: GAGVSQSPSNKVTEKGKDVELRCDPISGHTALYWYRQSLGQGLEFLIYFQGNSAPDKSGLPSDRFSAERTGGSVSTLTIQRTQQEDSAVYLCASSSLASGQLNSPLHFGNGTRLTVT.